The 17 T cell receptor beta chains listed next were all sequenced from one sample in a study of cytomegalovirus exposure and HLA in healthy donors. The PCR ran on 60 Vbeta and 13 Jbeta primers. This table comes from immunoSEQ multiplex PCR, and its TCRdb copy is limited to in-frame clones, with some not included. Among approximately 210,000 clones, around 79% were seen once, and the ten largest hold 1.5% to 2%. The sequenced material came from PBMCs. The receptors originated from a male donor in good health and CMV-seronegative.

The CDR3 loop reads CASEEGEQYF. In DNA, the CDR3 is TGTGCCAGTGAGGAGGGCGAGCAGTACTTC. The V and J genes are TRBV7-9 and TRBJ2-7; D perhaps matches TRBD2 (6 bases). Between the trimmed V and J ends, which lost 9 bases and 6 bases, there was a span of 9 bases. Looked up from germline, CDR1 is SEHNR and CDR2 is FQNEAQ (reference sequence). There are 10 residues in the CDR3.

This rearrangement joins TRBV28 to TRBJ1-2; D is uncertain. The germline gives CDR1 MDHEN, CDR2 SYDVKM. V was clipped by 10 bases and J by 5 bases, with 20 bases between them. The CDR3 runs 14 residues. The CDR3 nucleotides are TGTGCCACACCATCAAGTTTGACGGGATATGGCTACACCTTC. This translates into CATPSSLTGYGYTF.

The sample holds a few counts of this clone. CDR3 DNA: TGCGCCAGCAGCCCCGTAGGTCAGGGCGAATCACCCCTCCACTTT. It encodes CASSPVGQGESPLHF. The V call is TRBV4-1, the J call TRBJ1-6; a weak D match, TRBD1 (5 bases). Germline V gene data show CDR1 as MGHRA and CDR2 as YSYEKL. The CDR3 has 15 residues. V lost 4 bases, J lost 10 bases, and 17 bases lay in between.

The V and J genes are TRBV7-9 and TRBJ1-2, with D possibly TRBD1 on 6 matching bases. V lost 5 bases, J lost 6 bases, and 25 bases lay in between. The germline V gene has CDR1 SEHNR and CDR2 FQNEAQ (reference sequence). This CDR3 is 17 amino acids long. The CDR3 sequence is CASSPPGQPLTHHGYTF. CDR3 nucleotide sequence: TGTGCCAGCAGCCCCCCCGGACAGCCGCTCACCCATCATGGCTACACCTTC.

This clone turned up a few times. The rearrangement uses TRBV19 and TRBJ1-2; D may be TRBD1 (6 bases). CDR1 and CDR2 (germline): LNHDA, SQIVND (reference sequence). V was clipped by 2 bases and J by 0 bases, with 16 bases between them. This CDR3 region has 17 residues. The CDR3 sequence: CASSILRTATSNYGYTF. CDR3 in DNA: TGTGCCAGTAGTATACTCCGGACAGCTACCTCTAACTATGGCTACACCTTC.

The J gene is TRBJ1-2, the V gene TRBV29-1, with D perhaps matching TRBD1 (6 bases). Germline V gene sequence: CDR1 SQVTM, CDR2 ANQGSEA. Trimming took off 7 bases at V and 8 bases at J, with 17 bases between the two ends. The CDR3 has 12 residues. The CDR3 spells CSAQGQGNGYTF. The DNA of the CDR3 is TGCAGCGCCCAGGGGCAGGGGAACGGCTACACCTTC.

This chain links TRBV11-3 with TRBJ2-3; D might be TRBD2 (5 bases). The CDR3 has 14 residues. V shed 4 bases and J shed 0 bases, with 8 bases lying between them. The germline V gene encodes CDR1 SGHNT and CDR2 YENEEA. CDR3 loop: CASSSGSSTDTQYF. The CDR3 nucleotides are TGTGCCAGCAGCTCGGGATCTAGCACAGATACGCAGTATTTT.

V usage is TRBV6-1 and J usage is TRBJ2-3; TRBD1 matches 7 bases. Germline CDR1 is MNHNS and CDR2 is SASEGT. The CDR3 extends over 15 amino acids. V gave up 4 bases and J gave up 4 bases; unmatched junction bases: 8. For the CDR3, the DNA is TGTGCCAGCAGTGCCCCACAGGGGCCCCCAGATACGCAGTATTTT. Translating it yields CASSAPQGPPDTQYF.

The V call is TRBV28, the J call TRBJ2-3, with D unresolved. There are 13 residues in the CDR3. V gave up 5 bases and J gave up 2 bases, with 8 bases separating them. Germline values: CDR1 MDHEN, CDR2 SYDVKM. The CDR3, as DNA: TGTGCCAGCAGTCCCCTCTACACAGATACGCAGTATTTT. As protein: CASSPLYTDTQYF.

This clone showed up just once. CDR3 loop: CASSYPSDRGNAEAFF. CDR3 nucleotides: TGTGCCAGCAGTTACCCATCTGACAGGGGTAACGCTGAAGCTTTCTTT. V gene TRBV6-6 combines with J gene TRBJ1-1; 8 bases are a match to TRBD1. There are 16 residues in the CDR3. Losses at the gene ends were 2 bases for V and 6 bases for J; bases not matched to a gene: 11. The germline V gene encodes CDR1 MNHNY and CDR2 SVGAGI (reference sequence).

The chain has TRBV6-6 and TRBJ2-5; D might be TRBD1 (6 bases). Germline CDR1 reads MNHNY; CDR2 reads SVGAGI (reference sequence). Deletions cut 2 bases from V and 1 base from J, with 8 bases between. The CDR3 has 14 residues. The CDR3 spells CASSYRTVQETQYF. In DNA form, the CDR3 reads TGTGCCAGCAGTTACCGGACAGTCCAAGAGACCCAGTACTTC.

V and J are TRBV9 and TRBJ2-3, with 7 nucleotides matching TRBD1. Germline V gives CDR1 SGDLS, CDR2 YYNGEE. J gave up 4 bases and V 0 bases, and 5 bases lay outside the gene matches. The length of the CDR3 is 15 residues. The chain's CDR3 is CASSVETGAPDTQYF. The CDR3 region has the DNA TGTGCCAGCAGCGTAGAAACAGGGGCCCCAGATACGCAGTATTTT.

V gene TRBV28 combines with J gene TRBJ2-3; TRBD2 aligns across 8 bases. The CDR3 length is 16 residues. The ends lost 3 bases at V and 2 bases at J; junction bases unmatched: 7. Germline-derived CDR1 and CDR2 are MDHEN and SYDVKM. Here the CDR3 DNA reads TGTGCCAGCAGTTTGCGGGCGGGGGGCCTCACAGATACGCAGTATTTT. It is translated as CASSLRAGGLTDTQYF.

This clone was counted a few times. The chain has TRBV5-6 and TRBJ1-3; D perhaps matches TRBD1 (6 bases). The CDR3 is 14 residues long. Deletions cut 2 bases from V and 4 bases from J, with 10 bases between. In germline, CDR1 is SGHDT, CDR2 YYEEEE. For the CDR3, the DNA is TGTGCCAGCAGCTTCACAGGGTTGGGAAACACCATATATTTT. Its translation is CASSFTGLGNTIYF.

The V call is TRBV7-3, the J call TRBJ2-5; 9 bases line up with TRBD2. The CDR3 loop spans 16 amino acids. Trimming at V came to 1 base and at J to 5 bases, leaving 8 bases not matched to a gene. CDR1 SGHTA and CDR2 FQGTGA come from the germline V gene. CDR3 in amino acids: CASSLISAGGRETQYF. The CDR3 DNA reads TGTGCCAGCAGCTTAATTTCGGCGGGGGGGCGGGAGACCCAGTACTTC.

CDR3 sequence reads: CASSTGTGGANVLTF. The DNA for the CDR3 is TGTGCCAGTTCGACAGGGACCGGTGGGGCCAACGTCCTGACTTTC. The J gene is TRBJ2-6, the V gene TRBV6-1, with 7 bases matching TRBD1. The V segment lost 9 bases and the J segment 3 bases; nucleotides outside the gene matches: 8. CDR1 and CDR2 (germline): MNHNS, SASEGT. The CDR3 runs to 15 residues.

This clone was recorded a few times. This CDR3 is CASSQESSGRSGELFF. The CDR3 DNA is TGCGCCAGCAGCCAAGAGTCTAGCGGGAGGTCCGGGGAGCTGTTTTTT. The rearrangement joins TRBV4-3 to TRBJ2-2, with TRBD2 matching over 11 bases. The CDR3 loop spans 16 amino acids. The germline gives CDR1 LGHNA, CDR2 YSLEER. V shed 0 bases, J shed 6 bases, and the junction held 3 bases outside the gene matches.